This entry lists 23 T cell receptor beta chains sequenced from one sample in a study of T cell repertoires in urothelial bladder cancer. Here immunoSEQ multiplex PCR was the method, and the copy in TCRdb shows in-frame clones only, minus some. This table holds thousands of clones, 60% to 80% found once. Sequenced: tumor-infiltrating cells from bladder cancer. The origin of the receptors is a human donor with urothelial carcinoma.

The CDR3 DNA reads as TGTGCCAGCAGTTTATCGACCGACTCCTATGGCTACACCTTC. Amino acid sequence: CASSLSTDSYGYTF. The V and J genes are TRBV28 and TRBJ1-2; D not resolved. The length of the CDR3 is 14 residues. V dropped 1 base and J dropped 4 bases, with 10 bases sitting between them. Germline values: CDR1 MDHEN, CDR2 SYDVKM.

This clone was counted only a few times. This chain links TRBV5-5 with TRBJ1-1; D possibly corresponds to TRBD1 (6 bases). The V end lost 2 bases, the J end lost 10 bases, and 12 bases lay between the germline ends. There are 12 residues in the CDR3. Germline V CDR1 and CDR2: SGHKS, YYEKEE (reference sequence). The CDR3 reads CASSFATGLAFF. In nucleotides, the CDR3 is TGTGCCAGCAGCTTTGCGACAGGATTAGCTTTCTTT.

In this sample, this clone turned up once. The chain recombines TRBV11-2 with TRBJ2-5; tentatively, D is TRBD2 (6 bases). The CDR3 is made up of 13 amino acids. V was pared by 7 bases and J by 2 bases, with 11 bases between. Per germline, CDR1 SGHAT and CDR2 FQNNGV. The DNA for the CDR3 is TGTGCCAGCAACCGGGACTCACAAGAGACCCAGTACTTC. Its protein is CASNRDSQETQYF.

The chain joins TRBV5-6 to TRBJ1-2, with 7 bases matching TRBD1. This CDR3 is built from 18 residues. The germline gives CDR1 SGHDT, CDR2 YYEEEE. Trimming took 4 bases from V and 5 from J; bases not matched to a gene: 20. The CDR3, as DNA: TGTGCCAGCAGCCTGGGTTTTTGGGACAGCGCCCTGAAATATGGCTACACCTTC. The encoded protein is CASSLGFWDSALKYGYTF.

Judged by abundance, this clone is medium-sized (0.01 to 0.1%). V usage is TRBV6-1 and J usage is TRBJ2-7, with TRBD1 as a possible D gene (6 bases). Trimming stripped 5 bases from V and 3 bases from J, with 17 bases between. The CDR3 has 15 residues. The germline V gene has CDR1 MNHNS and CDR2 SASEGT. CDR3 nucleotide sequence: TGTGCCAGCAGTCGACGGAGGACAGATAACTACGAGCAGTACTTC. It encodes CASSRRRTDNYEQYF.

This clone counts as medium-sized. The sample contains more than one DNA sequence encoding this CDR3. The chain combines TRBV7-9 with TRBJ1-1; tentative D call: TRBD1 (6 bases). Trimming cost V 2 bases and J 6 bases, with 10 bases left between them. The CDR3 is made up of 13 amino acids. Germline-derived CDR1 and CDR2 are SEHNR and FQNEAQ (reference sequence). The CDR3 sequence is CASSLQGSAEAFF. DNA of the CDR3: TGTGCCAGCAGCTTACAGGGGTCAGCTGAAGCTTTCTTT.

This chain joins TRBV19 and TRBJ1-1; possibly TRBD1 for D (5 bases). Germline-derived CDR1 and CDR2 are LNHDA and SQIVND (reference sequence). V lost 2 bases to trimming and J lost 7 bases, with 11 bases between them. The CDR3 consists of 13 residues. CDR3 coding DNA: TGTGCCAGTAGTATATGGGGGGGGAATGAAGCTTTCTTT. It is translated as CASSIWGGNEAFF.

In its sample, this clone was seen once. This rearrangement joins TRBV5-6 to TRBJ2-3, with a possible D match to TRBD1 (5 bases). The CDR3 runs 15 residues. V dropped 1 base and J dropped 0 bases, with 9 bases sitting between them. Germline assignment: CDR1 SGHDT and CDR2 YYEEEE. The CDR3 DNA follows: TGTGCCAGCAGCTTGATAGGGGAAAGCACAGATACGCAGTATTTT. It encodes CASSLIGESTDTQYF. Together with reference TRBV5-6 and TRBJ2-3, the CDR3 gives the full variable domain: DAGVTQSPTHLIKTRGQQVTLRCSPKSGHDTVSWYQQALGQGPQFIFQYYEEEERQRGNFPDRFSGHQFPNYSSELNVNALLLGDSALYLCASSLIGESTDTQYFGPGTRLTVL.

The chain carries TRBV11-2 and TRBJ2-4, with D perhaps assigned TRBD1 or TRBD2 (5 bases each). Germline CDR1 SGHAT, CDR2 FQNNGV. Trimming took 4 bases from V and 3 from J, leaving 22 bases between them. This CDR3 spans 18 amino acids. CDR3 DNA sequence: TGTGCCAGCAGCTCGCCAGGGACGTCGATCATAGGCAAAAACATTCAGTACTTC. Translation gives CASSSPGTSIIGKNIQYF.

This sequence joins TRBV7-9 and TRBJ2-7, with TRBD1 identical over 9 bases. There are 14 residues in the CDR3. Germline trimming cut 5 bases from V and 9 bases from J; bases unmatched to any gene: 11. The germline gives CDR1 SEHNR, CDR2 FQNEAQ (reference sequence). CDR3 loop: CASSPPGQGTGQYF. The CDR3 bases are TGTGCCAGCAGCCCCCCGGGACAGGGAACGGGGCAGTACTTC. The entire variable domain, with the rest obtained from reference TRBV7-9 and TRBJ2-7, is as follows: DTGVSQNPRHKITKRGQNVTFRCDPISEHNRLYWYRQTLGQGPEFLTYFQNEAQLEKSRLLSDRFSAERPKGSFSTLEIQRTEQGDSAMYLCASSPPGQGTGQYFGPGTRLTVT.

The chain joins TRBV29-1 to TRBJ2-3; 9 positions agree with TRBD2. The CDR3 extends over 15 amino acids. Per the germline V gene, CDR1 is SQVTM and CDR2 is ANQGSEA. After removal of 4 bases from V and 5 bases from J, the junction contained 10 bases not matched to a gene. The CDR3 loop is CSVGAGGWGVDTQYF. CDR3 DNA sequence: TGCAGCGTTGGAGCGGGAGGTTGGGGTGTAGATACGCAGTATTTT.

CDR3 protein: CASRELAGGETQYF. The CDR3 nucleotides read TGTGCCAGCAGAGAGCTAGCGGGGGGGGAGACCCAGTACTTC. This chain connects TRBV11-2 to TRBJ2-5, with 12 positions matching TRBD2. The CDR3 totals 14 residues. The germline V gene encodes CDR1 SGHAT and CDR2 FQNNGV. V lost 6 bases, J lost 5 bases, and 4 bases stayed unmatched.

By sample share, this clone is medium-sized (0.01 to 0.1%). The gene calls are TRBV2 and TRBJ1-5, with D possibly being TRBD1 (6 bases). CDR1 is SNHLY, CDR2 FYNNEI, per germline. This CDR3 has 15 residues. V dropped 6 bases and J dropped 3 bases, with 15 bases sitting between them. Here the CDR3 reads CASSSGAFPNQPQHF. CDR3 DNA: TGTGCCAGCAGCTCGGGGGCTTTCCCCAATCAGCCCCAGCATTTT.

Remarks on this clone: Because the CDR3's place on the DNA is in doubt, the DNA is left out and the CDR3 is given as listed by TCRdb. The chain links TRBV18 to TRBJ2-2; TRBD2, the table's D call, lacks a check against the DNA. The germline V gene has CDR1 KGHSH and CDR2 LQKENI. Counting both end residues, the CDR3 totals 15 amino acids. CDR3 amino acids: CASSPEDSPSGSCFF.

The rearrangement joins TRBV5-6 to TRBJ2-3, with 10 bases fitting TRBD2. The length of the CDR3 is 15 residues. V shed 3 bases and J 3 bases; nucleotides not matched to a gene: 4. Germline CDR1 SGHDT, CDR2 YYEEEE. DNA of the CDR3: TGTGCCAGCAGCTCCAGCGGGGGGGCTACAGATACGCAGTATTTT. Translation gives CASSSSGGATDTQYF.

This chain joins TRBV6-1 and TRBJ1-1, with 8 bases identical to TRBD1. The CDR3 runs to 15 residues. Looked up from germline, CDR1 is MNHNS and CDR2 is SASEGT. V trimming: 8 bases; J trimming: 4 bases; junction bases outside the gene matches: 12. CDR3 in amino acids: CASGSRDRSITEAFF. CDR3 coding DNA: TGTGCCAGCGGAAGCCGGGACAGGTCTATCACTGAAGCTTTCTTT.

V and J are TRBV28 and TRBJ1-6; 8 nucleotides line up with TRBD1. CDR3 size: 16 residues. Germline CDR1 MDHEN, CDR2 SYDVKM. Trimming at V came to 3 bases and at J to 10 bases, leaving 11 bases not matched to a gene. CDR3 in amino acids: CASSFSTGAPGSPLHF. The CDR3 DNA follows: TGTGCCAGCAGTTTTTCGACAGGGGCACCTGGGTCACCCCTCCACTTT.

J is TRBJ2-1 and V is TRBV12-5; D remains ambiguous. Germline CDR1 reads LGHNT; CDR2 reads FRNRAP. This CDR3 region has 13 residues. V was trimmed by 8 bases and J by 1 base, leaving 9 bases between them. CDR3 DNA: TGTGCTAGTCAAACAGATTCCTACAATGAGCAGTTCTTC. This translates into CASQTDSYNEQFF.

V and J are TRBV30 and TRBJ1-2; D is possibly TRBD1 (5 bases). Germline CDR1 is GTSNPN and CDR2 is SVGIG (reference sequence). The CDR3 sequence is 13 residues long. V lost 4 bases and J 4 bases, leaving 13 bases between the germline ends. CDR3 amino acids: CAWTPDRTYGYTF. The CDR3 nucleotides read TGTGCCTGGACACCTGACAGAACCTATGGCTACACCTTC.

The chain combines TRBV5-6 with TRBJ2-6, with D possibly being TRBD1 (5 bases). V lost 0 bases, J lost 4 bases, and 14 bases lay in between. The germline V gene encodes CDR1 SGHDT and CDR2 YYEEEE. This CDR3 is 17 amino acids long. The chain's CDR3 is CASSLGLQGSGANVLTF. The CDR3 bases are TGTGCCAGCAGCTTGGGTTTGCAGGGATCAGGGGCCAACGTCCTGACTTTC. Full variable domain (missing parts from reference TRBV5-6 and TRBJ2-6): DAGVTQSPTHLIKTRGQQVTLRCSPKSGHDTVSWYQQALGQGPQFIFQYYEEEERQRGNFPDRFSGHQFPNYSSELNVNALLLGDSALYLCASSLGLQGSGANVLTFGAGSRLTVL.

V is TRBV5-1 and J is TRBJ1-6; D is ambiguous. CDR1 and CDR2 from the germline V gene are SGHRS and YFSETQ. The CDR3 loop spans 13 amino acids. The ends were cut back, 3 bases at V and 5 bases at J, with 6 bases in the middle. CDR3: CASSSSDNSPLHF. The CDR3 region has the DNA TGCGCCAGCAGCTCCAGTGATAATTCACCCCTCCACTTT.

V usage is TRBV28 and J usage is TRBJ1-5, with 7 bases matching TRBD1. The V segment lost 3 bases and the J segment 3 bases; nucleotides outside the gene matches: 5. The CDR3 is made up of 15 amino acids. Germline CDR1 and CDR2: MDHEN and SYDVKM. As DNA, the CDR3 is TGTGCCAGCAGTTTCAAGGGGGCCTACAATCAGCCCCAGCATTTT. Encoded protein: CASSFKGAYNQPQHF.

The V call is TRBV6-5, the J call TRBJ1-2; 7 nucleotides agree with TRBD1. The CDR3 has 13 residues. Germline values: CDR1 MNHEY, CDR2 SVGAGI. The V segment lost 5 bases and the J segment 8 bases; nucleotides outside the gene matches: 8. CDR3 nucleotides: TGTGCCAGCAGTAAACAGGGGCACGAGGGCTACACCTTC. It yields the protein CASSKQGHEGYTF.